This T cell receptor beta chain was documented in a study of cytotoxic CD8 clonotypes in ibrutinib-treated CLL. Background on the study: Mean yields were around 250,000 productive templates and some 90,000 productive rearrangements per sample. The study, taken as a whole, reports: Baseline clonality was higher than in age-matched healthy donors and moved in step with circulating CD8+ T-cell counts. Clonality was higher at ibrutinib response and returned toward baseline at progression.

J gave up 2 bases and V 3 bases, and 6 bases lay outside the gene matches. Germline V gives CDR1 LNHNV, CDR2 YYDKDF (reference sequence). The CDR3 totals 15 residues. The assay was immunoSEQ multiplex PCR, and TCRdb's table has in-frame clones only and misses some. This sample has about 130,000 clones, with around 80% found just once. Note on this clone: Antigen: not known.

This receptor was obtained from a human donor with chronic lymphocytic leukemia. The chain links TRBV15 to TRBJ2-5; 7 bases are a match to TRBD1. Sequencing used PBMCs, obtained after 12 months of ibrutinib treatment. CDR3 region: CATSRTGTAQETQYF. Written as DNA, the CDR3 is TGTGCCACCAGCAGGACCGGGACAGCTCAAGAGACCCAGTACTTC.